Detailed here is one T cell receptor (beta chain). In the original workflow: Quantification of nucleated cells was approximated via reference gene primer amplification. TCRdb's copy holds only in-frame clones and misses some; the assay was immunoSEQ multiplex PCR. Clone size and the V and J calls come from that table; the DNA yielded D and trimming. The sample carries 150,000 to 200,000 clones, roughly 82% recorded once. These data originate in a study of blood T cell repertoires in COVID-19. The germline gives CDR1 MDHEN, CDR2 SYDVKM. V lost 3 bases, J lost 0 bases, and 17 bases lay in between. The CDR3 loop spans 17 amino acids.

The chain recombines TRBV28 with TRBJ1-1; possible D gene TRBD1, 6 bases. This clonotype was sampled from a woman aged 70-85 years with acute or convalescent COVID-19. Sample: peripheral blood. In nucleotides, the CDR3 is TGTGCCAGCAGTTTTTATCAGGGGTTCAGCATGAACACTGAAGCTTTCTTT. It codes for CASSFYQGFSMNTEAFF.